What follows are 16 T cell receptor beta chains derived from one specimen sequenced in a study of shared clonotypes between healthy human individuals. Produced via immunoSEQ multiplex PCR; TCRdb's table is partial and in-frame only. The table shows 2 million to 2.5 million clones, with around 92% occurring only once. Sequenced: naive CD4+ T cells from PBMCs. Subset noted: CD45RA+ positively selected. The receptors come from a man younger than 35 in good health. Some clones in this sample may be carry-over from other donors' samples.

This sequence joins TRBV7-3 and TRBJ2-1; unclear D gene. The germline V and J ends were trimmed by 0 bases and 2 bases, with 8 bases remaining between them. The CDR3 spans 15 residues. Germline V lookup: CDR1 SGHTA, CDR2 FQGTGA. The CDR3 bases are TGTGCCAGCAGCTTAACAGGTATCCCCTACAATGAGCAGTTCTTC. Protein product: CASSLTGIPYNEQFF.

This clone was seen just once. This chain joins TRBV9 and TRBJ2-5, with D maybe TRBD1 (7 bases). CDR1 SGDLS and CDR2 YYNGEE come from the germline V gene. V dropped 0 bases and J dropped 4 bases, with 13 bases sitting between them. The CDR3 extends over 15 amino acids. In nucleotides, the CDR3 is TGTGCCAGCAGCGTAGACAGGGGAGGACGAGAGACCCAGTACTTC. It encodes CASSVDRGGRETQYF.

V gene TRBV4-1 combines with J gene TRBJ2-2, with 9 positions matching TRBD2. Unmatched junction bases numbered 6, after V lost 0 bases and J lost 4 bases. The CDR3 is 17 amino acids. Germline CDR1 reads MGHRA; CDR2 reads YSYEKL. CDR3 DNA sequence: TGCGCCAGCAGCCAAGATCGGCTAGCGGGGCGCACCGGGGAGCTGTTTTTT. Protein product: CASSQDRLAGRTGELFF.

This sequence joins TRBV27 and TRBJ2-3; 10 nucleotides agree with TRBD2. This CDR3 has 16 amino acids. Germline CDR1 and CDR2: MNHEY and SMNVEV (reference sequence). The trim removed 5 bases at V and 0 bases at J, leaving 5 bases unmatched. The CDR3 reads CASSGLAVQSTDTQYF. The CDR3 bases are TGTGCCAGCAGTGGACTAGCGGTTCAAAGCACAGATACGCAGTATTTT.

V and J are TRBV2 and TRBJ2-5, with 13 nucleotides matching TRBD2. This CDR3 spans 16 amino acids. The V segment lost 5 bases and the J segment 1 base; nucleotides outside the gene matches: 4. Looked up from germline, CDR1 is SNHLY and CDR2 is FYNNEI. CDR3: CASSFGLAGVQETQYF. As DNA, the CDR3 is TGTGCCAGCAGTTTCGGACTAGCGGGAGTCCAAGAGACCCAGTACTTC.

V usage is TRBV12-5 and J usage is TRBJ2-1; the match to TRBD2 covers 8 bases. The CDR3 is 20 residues long. With 0 bases clipped from V and 1 base from J, the junction kept 14 bases outside the gene matches. Germline V gives CDR1 LGHNT, CDR2 FRNRAP. CDR3 sequence (DNA): TGTGCTAGTGGTTTGGTGGTCTCCCTTAACGGGAGGGAGTCCTACAATGAGCAGTTCTTC. Protein sequence: CASGLVVSLNGRESYNEQFF.

The genes are TRBV27 and TRBJ2-3; D gene ambiguous. Between the trimmed V and J ends, which lost 6 bases and 1 base, there was a span of 8 bases. This CDR3 is 13 amino acids long. Germline V gene lookup returns CDR1 MNHEY and CDR2 SMNVEV (reference sequence). The CDR3 nucleotides are TGTGCCAGCAGACTGCTAGGCACAGATACGCAGTATTTT. This encodes CASRLLGTDTQYF.

The rearrangement links TRBV6-1 to TRBJ2-7, with unresolved D. V shed 2 bases and J shed 5 bases, with 7 bases lying between them. Germline CDR1 and CDR2: MNHNS and SASEGT. The CDR3 is made up of 12 amino acids. The CDR3: CASSEHRDEQYF. As DNA, the CDR3 is TGTGCCAGCAGTGAACATAGGGACGAGCAGTACTTC.

Turning to this clone: The same CDR3 is also encoded by other DNA sequences in this sample. The V and J genes are TRBV7-2 and TRBJ1-1; TRBD1 is a possible D gene (5 bases). Looked up from germline, CDR1 is SGHTA and CDR2 is FQGNSA. CDR3 size: 14 residues. V gave up 3 bases and J gave up 5 bases, with 13 bases separating them. CDR3 residues: CASSFQGAGTEAFF. CDR3 sequence (DNA): TGTGCCAGCAGCTTTCAGGGTGCGGGGACTGAAGCTTTCTTT.

This chain links TRBV28 with TRBJ2-3, with 11 bases identical to TRBD2. Germline-derived CDR1 and CDR2 are MDHEN and SYDVKM. The trim removed 6 bases at V and 2 bases at J, leaving 13 bases unmatched. The CDR3 is 18 residues long. The CDR3 reads CASRIGGVTSGDTDTQYF. In DNA, the CDR3 is TGTGCCAGCAGAATAGGGGGGGTGACTAGCGGGGACACAGATACGCAGTATTTT.

The V gene is TRBV7-2, the J gene TRBJ2-1; possible D gene TRBD1, 8 bases. This CDR3 is built from 15 residues. Trimming shortened V by 5 bases and J by 7 bases, and 18 bases separated the two germline ends. The germline gives CDR1 SGHTA, CDR2 FQGNSA. The CDR3 DNA follows: TGTGCCAGCAGCCCAGACAGGGGAGGGTGGAATGAGCAGTTCTTC. This sequence encodes CASSPDRGGWNEQFF.

In its sample, this clone was seen once. The J gene is TRBJ2-4, the V gene TRBV19, with D possibly being TRBD1 (5 bases). CDR1 is LNHDA and CDR2 is SQIVND in the germline V gene (reference sequence). The CDR3 has 12 amino acids. The V gene lost 5 bases and the J gene lost 15 bases, with 17 bases spanning the gap. This CDR3 reads CASSPRTYSRYF. DNA for the CDR3: TGTGCCAGTAGTCCCCGGACATATAGTCGGTACTTC.

Regarding this clone: A read error may account for a junction end that differs from germline. The chain recombines TRBV27 with TRBJ1-2; D uncertain. The germline V gene encodes CDR1 MNHEY and CDR2 SMNVEV (reference sequence). The CDR3 loop spans 15 amino acids. The CDR3 sequence is CASSTPLTGNAPMEF. The CDR3 DNA reads as TGTGCCAGCAGTACACCGTTGACGGGAAATGCGCCCATGGAGTTC.

V usage is TRBV4-2 and J usage is TRBJ2-2; tentatively, D is TRBD2 (6 bases). The germline gives CDR1 LGHNA, CDR2 YNFKEQ. The V end lost 3 bases, the J end lost 3 bases, and 17 bases lay between the germline ends. The CDR3 has 17 residues. The CDR3 DNA reads TGTGCCAGCAGCCATCCCCGCCGAGGGGAGGACACCGGGGAGCTGTTTTTT. It codes for CASSHPRRGEDTGELFF.

This clone has a single count. This rearrangement joins TRBV7-9 to TRBJ2-7; D assignment may be TRBD1 or TRBD2 (5 bases each). The V end lost 5 bases, the J end lost 7 bases, and 21 bases lay between the germline ends. From germline, CDR1 is SEHNR and CDR2 FQNEAQ (reference sequence). CDR3 length: 15 amino acids. CDR3 DNA sequence: TGTGCCAGCAGCGCACTAGGGACGGTGTTGGAGGAGCAGTACTTC. Protein sequence: CASSALGTVLEEQYF.

The CDR3 bases are TGCAGCGACCTTCAGCAGGGGCGGACTGAAGCTTTCTTT. It codes for CSDLQQGRTEAFF. The chain combines TRBV29-1 with TRBJ1-1, with D possibly being TRBD1 (6 bases). Germline assignment: CDR1 SQVTM and CDR2 ANQGSEA. Trimming took off 7 bases at V and 5 bases at J, with 17 bases between the two ends. The CDR3 contains 13 residues.